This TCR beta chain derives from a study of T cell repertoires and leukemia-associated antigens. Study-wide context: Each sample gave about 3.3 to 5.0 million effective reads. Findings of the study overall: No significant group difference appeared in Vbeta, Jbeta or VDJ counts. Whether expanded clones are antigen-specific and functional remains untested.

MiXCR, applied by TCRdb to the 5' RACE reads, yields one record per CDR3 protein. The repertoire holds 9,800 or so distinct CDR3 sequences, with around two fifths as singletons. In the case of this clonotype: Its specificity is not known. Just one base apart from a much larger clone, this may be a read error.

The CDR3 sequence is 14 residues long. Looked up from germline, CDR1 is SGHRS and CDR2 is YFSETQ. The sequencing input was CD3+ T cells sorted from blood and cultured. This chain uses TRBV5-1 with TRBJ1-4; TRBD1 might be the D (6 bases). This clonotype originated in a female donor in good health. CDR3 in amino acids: CAGRLQGREGKLFF. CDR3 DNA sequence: TGCGCCGGCAGGCTACAGGGAAGGGAAGGAAAACTGTTTTTT.